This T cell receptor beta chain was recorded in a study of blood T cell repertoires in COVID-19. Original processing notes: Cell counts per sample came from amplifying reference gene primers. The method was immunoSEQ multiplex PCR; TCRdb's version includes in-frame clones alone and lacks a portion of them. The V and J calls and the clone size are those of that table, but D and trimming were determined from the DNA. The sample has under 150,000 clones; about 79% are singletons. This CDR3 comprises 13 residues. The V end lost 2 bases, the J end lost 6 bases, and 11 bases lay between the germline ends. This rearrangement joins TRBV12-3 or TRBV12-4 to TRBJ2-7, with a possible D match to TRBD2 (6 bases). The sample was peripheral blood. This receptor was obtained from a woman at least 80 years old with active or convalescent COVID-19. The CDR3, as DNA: TGTGCCAGCAGTTTACGGGGGTGGGTCGAGCAGTACTTC. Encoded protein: CASSLRGWVEQYF.